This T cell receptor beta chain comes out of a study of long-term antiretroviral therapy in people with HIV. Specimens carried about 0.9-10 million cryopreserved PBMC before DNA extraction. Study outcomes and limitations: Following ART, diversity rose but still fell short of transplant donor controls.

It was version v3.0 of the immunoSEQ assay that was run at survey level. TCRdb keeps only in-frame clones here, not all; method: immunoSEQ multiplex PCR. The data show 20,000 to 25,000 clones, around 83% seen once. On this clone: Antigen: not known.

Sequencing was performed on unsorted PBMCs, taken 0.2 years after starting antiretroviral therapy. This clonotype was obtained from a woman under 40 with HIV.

The CDR3 DNA follows: TGTGCCAGCAGCTTAAGTACCGGGTCCTTATACGAGCAGTACTTC. It translates to CASSLSTGSLYEQYF. This chain connects TRBV11-2 to TRBJ2-7, with unresolved D. In germline, CDR1 is SGHAT, CDR2 FQNNGV. CDR3 length: 15 residues. V lost 2 bases and J 4 bases, leaving 15 bases between the germline ends.